Only a few counts were recorded for the clone carrying this TCR beta chain. Antigen: not known. CDR1 is LNHDA and CDR2 is SQIVND in the germline V gene (reference sequence). This CDR3 spans 16 amino acids. Trimming stripped 0 bases from V and 6 bases from J, with 17 bases between. These data belong to a study of post-analysis software for immune sequencing data. Study results and caveats: F measure showed strong co-clustering of same-batch samples. Roughly 5 TRBV segments (TRBV5-6, TRBV5-1 and TRBV20-1 among them) occurred more frequently in patients than in controls. The study found significantly lower normalized Chao1 diversity in multiple sclerosis patients than in controls.

The library was made from cDNA and included unique molecular identifiers. TCRdb re-called the PCR reads through MiXCR, storing one row per CDR3 protein. The table lists approximately 660,000 distinct CDR3 sequences, about 60% of them singletons. This rearrangement joins TRBV19 to TRBJ1-2; a weak D match, TRBD1 (5 bases). Specimen: blood. This clonotype was obtained from a girl aged 2 to 10 with multiple sclerosis. The CDR3 DNA reads as TGTGCCAGTAGTATAGATGGTCTGGGAGTGACAGATGGCTACACCTTC. Its protein product is CASSIDGLGVTDGYTF.